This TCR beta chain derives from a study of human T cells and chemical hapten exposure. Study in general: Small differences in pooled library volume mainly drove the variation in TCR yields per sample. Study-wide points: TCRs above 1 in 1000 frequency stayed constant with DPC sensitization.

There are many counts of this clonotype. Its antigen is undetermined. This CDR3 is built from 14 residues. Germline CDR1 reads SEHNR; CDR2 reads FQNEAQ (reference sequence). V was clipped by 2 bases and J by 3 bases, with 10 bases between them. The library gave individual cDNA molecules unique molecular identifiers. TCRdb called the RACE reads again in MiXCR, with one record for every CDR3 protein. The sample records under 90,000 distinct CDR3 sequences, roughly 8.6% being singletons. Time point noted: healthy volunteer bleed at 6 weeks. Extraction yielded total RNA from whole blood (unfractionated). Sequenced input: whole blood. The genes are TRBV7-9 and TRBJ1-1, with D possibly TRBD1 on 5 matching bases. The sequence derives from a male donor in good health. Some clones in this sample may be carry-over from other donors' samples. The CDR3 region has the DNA TGTGCCAGCAGCTTAAATCAGGGTCACACTGAAGCTTTCTTT. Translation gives CASSLNQGHTEAFF.